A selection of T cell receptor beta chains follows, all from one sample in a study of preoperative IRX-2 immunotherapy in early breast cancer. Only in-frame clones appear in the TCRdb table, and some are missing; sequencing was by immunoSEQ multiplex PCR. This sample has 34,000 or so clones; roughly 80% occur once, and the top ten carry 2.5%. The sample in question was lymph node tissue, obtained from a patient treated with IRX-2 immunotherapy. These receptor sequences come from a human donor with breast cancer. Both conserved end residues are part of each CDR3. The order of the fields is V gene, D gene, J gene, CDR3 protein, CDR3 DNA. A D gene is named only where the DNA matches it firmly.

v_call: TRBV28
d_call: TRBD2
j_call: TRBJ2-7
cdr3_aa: CASTPLAGEDEQYF
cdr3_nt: TGTGCCAGCACTCCACTAGCGGGAGAGGACGAGCAGTACTTC

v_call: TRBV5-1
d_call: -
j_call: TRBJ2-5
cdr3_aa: CASSRPGTEETQYF
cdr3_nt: TGCGCCAGCAGCCGACCAGGGACGGAAGAGACCCAGTACTTC

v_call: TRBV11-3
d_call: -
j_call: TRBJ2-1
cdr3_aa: CASSSPDTKYNEQFF
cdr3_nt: TGTGCCAGCAGCTCCCCCGATACAAAGTACAATGAGCAGTTCTTC

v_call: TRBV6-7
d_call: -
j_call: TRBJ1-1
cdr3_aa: CASSEVGGNTEAFF
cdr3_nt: TGTGCCAGCAGTGAAGTGGGGGGGAACACTGAAGCTTTCTTT

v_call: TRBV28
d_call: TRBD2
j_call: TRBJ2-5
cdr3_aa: CASSLSRTSAEETQYF
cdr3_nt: TGTGCCAGCAGTTTAAGCCGGACTAGCGCTGAAGAGACCCAGTACTTC

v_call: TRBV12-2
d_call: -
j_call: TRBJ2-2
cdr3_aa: CATARRTSGEGGELFF
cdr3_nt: TGTGCCACCGCCCGCCGGACTAGCGGTGAGGGCGGGGAGCTGTTTTTT

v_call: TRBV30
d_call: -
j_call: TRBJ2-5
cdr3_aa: CAWIGPEGIMGYQETQYF
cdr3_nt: TGTGCCTGGATAGGTCCCGAAGGGATTATGGGGTACCAAGAGACCCAGTACTTC

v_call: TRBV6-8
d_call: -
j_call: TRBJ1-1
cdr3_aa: CAISLGEMNTEAFF
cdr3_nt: TGTGCCATCAGTCTGGGGGAGATGAACACTGAAGCTTTCTTT

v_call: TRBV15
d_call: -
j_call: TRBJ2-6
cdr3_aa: CATSGRAPIGANVLTF
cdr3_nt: TGTGCCACCAGCGGACGGGCTCCCATTGGGGCCAACGTCCTGACTTTC

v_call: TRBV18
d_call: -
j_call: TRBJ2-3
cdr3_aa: CASSQALPGGGDTQYF
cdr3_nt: TGTGCCAGCTCACAAGCCCTCCCCGGGGGCGGGGATACGCAGTATTTT

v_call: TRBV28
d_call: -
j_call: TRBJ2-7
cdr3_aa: CASSLTPYEQYF
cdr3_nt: TGTGCCAGCAGTTTAACACCCTACGAGCAGTACTTC

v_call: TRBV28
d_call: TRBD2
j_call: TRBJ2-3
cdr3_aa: CASRTLAPGDTQYF
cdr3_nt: TGTGCCAGCAGGACACTAGCGCCCGGAGATACGCAGTATTTT

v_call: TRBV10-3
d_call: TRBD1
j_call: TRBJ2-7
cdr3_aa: CAISDRDRSYEQYF
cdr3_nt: TGTGCCATCAGTGATAGGGACAGGTCCTACGAGCAGTACTTC

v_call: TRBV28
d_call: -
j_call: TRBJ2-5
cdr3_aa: CASSPGPETQYF
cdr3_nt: TGTGCCAGCAGTCCAGGACCAGAGACCCAGTACTTC

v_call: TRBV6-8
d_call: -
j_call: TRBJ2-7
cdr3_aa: CATSHSSYEQYF
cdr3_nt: TGTGCCACCTCGCACAGCTCCTACGAGCAGTACTTC

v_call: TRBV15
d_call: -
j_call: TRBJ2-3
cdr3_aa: CATSRRAGGRADTQYF
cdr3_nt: TGTGCCACCAGCAGAAGGGCCGGGGGGCGCGCAGATACGCAGTATTTT

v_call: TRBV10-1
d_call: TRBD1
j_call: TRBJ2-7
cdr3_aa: CASPGQGHSYEQYF
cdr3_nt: TGCGCCAGTCCGGGACAGGGCCATAGCTACGAGCAGTACTTC

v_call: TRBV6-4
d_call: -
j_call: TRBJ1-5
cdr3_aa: CAISPGLSNQPQHF
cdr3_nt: TGTGCCATCTCCCCAGGACTTAGCAATCAGCCCCAGCATTTT

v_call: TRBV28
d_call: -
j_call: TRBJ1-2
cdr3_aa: CASSQNLYGYTF
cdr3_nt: TGTGCCAGCAGTCAGAACCTCTATGGCTACACCTTC

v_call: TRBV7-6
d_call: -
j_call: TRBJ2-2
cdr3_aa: CASSQVQGGTGELFF
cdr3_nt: TGTGCCAGCAGCCAAGTGCAGGGAGGAACCGGGGAGCTGTTTTTT

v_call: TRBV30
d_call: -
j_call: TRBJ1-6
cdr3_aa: CAWGTTDSPLHF
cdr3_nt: TGTGCCTGGGGGACGACAGATTCACCCCTCCACTTT

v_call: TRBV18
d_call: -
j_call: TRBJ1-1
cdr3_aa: CASSGENTEAFF
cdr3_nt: TGTGCCAGCTCAGGCGAGAACACTGAAGCTTTCTTT

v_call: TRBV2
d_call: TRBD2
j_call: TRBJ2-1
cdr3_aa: CASSEGSSGMDEQFF
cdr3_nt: TGTGCCAGCAGTGAAGGGTCTAGCGGGATGGATGAGCAGTTCTTC

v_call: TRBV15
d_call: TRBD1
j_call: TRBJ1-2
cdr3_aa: CATSRPDRGYGYTF
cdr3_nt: TGTGCCACCAGCAGACCGGACAGGGGCTATGGCTACACCTTC

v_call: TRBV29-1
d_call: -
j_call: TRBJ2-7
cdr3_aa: CSVGPGLRSSYEQYF
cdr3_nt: TGCAGCGTTGGTCCGGGACTTCGGAGCTCCTACGAGCAGTACTTC

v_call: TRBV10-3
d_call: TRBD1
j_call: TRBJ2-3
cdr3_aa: CAIRAPGQGEEDTQYF
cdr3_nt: TGTGCCATCAGAGCCCCGGGACAGGGGGAGGAAGATACGCAGTATTTT

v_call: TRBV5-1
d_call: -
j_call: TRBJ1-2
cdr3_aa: CASSPRKSDSGYTF
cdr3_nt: TGCGCCAGCAGCCCACGGAAATCAGACAGTGGCTACACCTTC

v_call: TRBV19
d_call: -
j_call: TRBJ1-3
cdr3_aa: CAIRDFSGNTIYF
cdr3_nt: TGTGCCATCAGGGATTTCTCTGGAAACACCATATATTTT